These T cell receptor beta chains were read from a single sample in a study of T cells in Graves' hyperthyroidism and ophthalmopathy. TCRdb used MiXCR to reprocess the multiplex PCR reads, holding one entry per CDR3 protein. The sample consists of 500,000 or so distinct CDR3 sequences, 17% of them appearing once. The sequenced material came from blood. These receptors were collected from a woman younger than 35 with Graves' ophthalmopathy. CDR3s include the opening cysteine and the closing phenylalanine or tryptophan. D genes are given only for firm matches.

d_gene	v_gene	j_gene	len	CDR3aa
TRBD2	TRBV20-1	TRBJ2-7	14	CSARGLAGAFEQYF
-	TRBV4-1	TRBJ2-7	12	CASSQEGNEQYF
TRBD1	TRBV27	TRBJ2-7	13	CASSKGALYEQYF
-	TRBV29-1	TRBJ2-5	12	CSVEVRRETQYF
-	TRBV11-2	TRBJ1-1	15	CASSLRSEGTTRAFF
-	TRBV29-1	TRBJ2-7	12	CSAKLAPYEQYF
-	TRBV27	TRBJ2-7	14	CASSYGQQAYEQYF
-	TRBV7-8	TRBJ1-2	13	CASSLAGFHGYTF
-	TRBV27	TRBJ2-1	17	CASSLIPGVGSYNEQFF
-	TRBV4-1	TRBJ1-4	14	CASSQDASEDRLFF
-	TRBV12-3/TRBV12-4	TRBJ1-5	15	CASSLEGGSNQPQHF
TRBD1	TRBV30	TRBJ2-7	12	CAWSTGGFEQYF
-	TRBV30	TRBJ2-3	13	CAQGGISTDTQYF
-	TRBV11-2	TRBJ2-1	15	CASSPFSRGGNEQFF
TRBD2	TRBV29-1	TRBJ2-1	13	CSVLAGGNNEQFF
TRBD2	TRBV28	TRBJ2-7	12	CASGTSSEEQYF
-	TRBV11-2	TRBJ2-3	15	CASSLVGGPTDTQYF
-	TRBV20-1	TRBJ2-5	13	CSGVVAEQETQYF
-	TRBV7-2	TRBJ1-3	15	CASRLGGSSGNTIYF
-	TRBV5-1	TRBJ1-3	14	CASSSQHSGNTIYF
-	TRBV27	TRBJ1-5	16	CASSPSGAGGNQPQHF
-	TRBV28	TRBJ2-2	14	CASSLTGADGELFF
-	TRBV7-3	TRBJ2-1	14	CASSLTTSPGILFF
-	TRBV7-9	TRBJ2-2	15	CASSRGQSNTGELFF
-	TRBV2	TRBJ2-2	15	CASAPGPENTGELFF
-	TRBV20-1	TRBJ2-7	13	CSARYSSSYEQYF
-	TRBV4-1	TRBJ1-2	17	CASSHIEGGVGGYGYTF
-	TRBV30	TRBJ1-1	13	CAWSVRILTEAFF
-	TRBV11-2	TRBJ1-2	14	CASSLVGERRGYTF